A selection of T cell receptor beta chains follows, all from one sample in a study of blood T cell repertoires in COVID-19. The protocol was immunoSEQ multiplex PCR, while the TCRdb copy is restricted to in-frame clones and leaves out a portion. The table records about 52,000 clones, approximately 82% of them present only once. Sequencing used peripheral blood. These receptors were taken from a man in his sixties or seventies with active COVID-19. CDR3s include the opening cysteine and the closing phenylalanine or tryptophan. The D gene is left open where the match is weak. A clone size is listed for some rows: how often the clone was seen (once, few, many), or a class if it is expanded.

clone_size	v_call	d_call	j_call	cdr3_length	cdr3_aa	cdr3_nt
-	TRBV11-2	TRBD2	TRBJ2-7	14	CASSLLAGSSEQYF	TGTGCCAGCAGCTTATTAGCGGGTTCGTCCGAGCAGTACTTC
-	TRBV6-2/TRBV6-3	TRBD1	TRBJ2-7	14	CASSYSRQGYEQYF	TGTGCCAGCAGTTACTCCCGACAGGGCTACGAGCAGTACTTC
-	TRBV29-1	TRBD1	TRBJ2-3	13	CSVGGQGTDTQYF	TGCAGCGTCGGCGGACAGGGCACAGATACGCAGTATTTT
-	TRBV5-4	TRBD2	TRBJ2-6	17	CASSLGGGAPGANVLTF	TGTGCCAGCAGCTTGGGCGGGGGGGCCCCTGGGGCCAACGTCCTGACTTTC
-	TRBV2	-	TRBJ1-4	14	CASSVGRGNEKLFF	TGTGCCAGCAGTGTTGGGAGGGGTAATGAAAAACTGTTTTTT
-	TRBV5-5	TRBD1	TRBJ1-6	15	CASSLETGGSSPLHF	TGTGCCAGCAGCTTGGAAACAGGGGGTAGTTCACCCCTCCACTTT
-	TRBV10-3	-	TRBJ1-4	12	CAISEAGELLFF	TGTGCCATCAGTGAGGCGGGGGAATTACTGTTTTTT
few	TRBV28	TRBD1	TRBJ2-5	17	CASHSGVGTGGWETQYF	TGTGCCAGCCACTCAGGCGTCGGGACAGGGGGCTGGGAGACCCAGTACTTC
-	TRBV19	-	TRBJ2-7	13	CASASGISYEQYF	TGTGCCAGTGCGTCAGGGATCTCCTACGAGCAGTACTTC
-	TRBV9	-	TRBJ1-3	15	CASSVEGTRGNTIYF	TGTGCCAGCAGCGTAGAGGGGACACGGGGAAACACCATATATTTT
-	TRBV11-2	-	TRBJ1-4	15	CASSLARSGDEKLFF	TGTGCCAGCAGCTTAGCCAGGTCCGGGGATGAAAAACTGTTTTTT
-	TRBV2	-	TRBJ2-5	13	CASSGTVQETQYF	TGTGCCAGCAGTGGGACAGTTCAAGAGACCCAGTACTTC
-	TRBV29-1	TRBD1	TRBJ1-2	15	CSVGGDRGPLGGYTF	TGCAGCGTTGGGGGAGACAGGGGGCCCCTCGGCGGCTACACCTTC
once	TRBV29-1	TRBD2	TRBJ2-7	13	CSVASGGAYEQYF	TGCAGCGTAGCTAGCGGGGGAGCCTACGAGCAGTACTTC
-	TRBV5-1	TRBD1	TRBJ1-1	13	CASNSQGVTEAFF	TGCGCCAGCAATTCTCAGGGGGTCACTGAAGCTTTCTTT
-	TRBV7-3	TRBD2	TRBJ2-1	15	CASSQLAGLYNEQFF	TGTGCCAGCAGCCAGCTAGCGGGCCTGTACAATGAGCAGTTCTTC
-	TRBV4-3	-	TRBJ2-2	15	CASSQETLNTGELFF	TGCGCCAGCAGCCAAGAGACTCTTAACACCGGGGAGCTGTTTTTT
once	TRBV7-2	-	TRBJ1-4	13	CASSRGPPEKLFF	TGTGCCAGCAGCCGCGGGCCTCCTGAAAAACTGTTTTTT
-	TRBV4-2	-	TRBJ1-2	15	CASSQDGYPTDGYTF	TGTGCCAGCAGCCAAGATGGTTACCCCACGGATGGCTACACCTTC
-	TRBV4-3	-	TRBJ1-5	16	CASSQDVTGVFQPQHF	TGCGCCAGCAGCCAAGATGTCACAGGCGTGTTTCAGCCCCAGCATTTT
-	TRBV10-3	TRBD2	TRBJ2-7	12	CAISGSGDEQYF	TGTGCCATCAGTGGCAGCGGGGACGAGCAGTACTTC
once	TRBV15	TRBD1	TRBJ2-1	15	CATSRTGTGSNEQFF	TGTGCCACCAGCAGGACCGGGACAGGGTCAAATGAGCAGTTCTTC
-	TRBV3-1/TRBV3-2	TRBD1	TRBJ1-4	15	CASSHHDRGAEKLFF	TGTGCCAGCAGCCATCACGACAGGGGGGCTGAAAAACTGTTTTTT
-	TRBV5-1	TRBD1	TRBJ1-6	14	CASSKFDRGSPLHF	TGCGCCAGCAGCAAATTTGACAGGGGCTCACCCCTCCACTTT
-	TRBV6-5	-	TRBJ2-1	14	CASSPPGAYNEQFF	TGTGCCAGCAGCCCCCCGGGGGCCTACAATGAGCAGTTCTTC
-	TRBV19	-	TRBJ2-3	13	CASSLLVTDTQYF	TGTGCCAGTAGTTTACTGGTTACGGATACGCAGTATTTT
-	TRBV6-1	TRBD1	TRBJ1-1	16	CASSERAGGMDTEAFF	TGTGCCAGCAGTGAAAGGGCAGGGGGTATGGACACTGAAGCTTTCTTT
-	TRBV7-8	-	TRBJ2-7	12	CASSLGRGEQYF	TGTGCCAGCAGCTTAGGGAGGGGCGAGCAGTACTTC
-	TRBV27	TRBD1	TRBJ1-1	14	CASSENRGVTEAFF	TGTGCCAGCAGTGAAAACAGGGGGGTCACTGAAGCTTTCTTT
-	TRBV18	-	TRBJ1-3	15	CASSPGAGAGNTIYF	TGTGCCAGCTCACCAGGGGCAGGGGCTGGAAACACCATATATTTT
-	TRBV4-3	-	TRBJ1-6	16	CASSQDAGDYNSPLHF	TGCGCCAGCAGCCAAGATGCGGGCGACTATAATTCACCCCTCCACTTT
-	TRBV5-1	-	TRBJ2-7	17	CASSLRAGGGSSYEQYF	TGCGCCAGCAGCTTGAGGGCAGGGGGAGGTAGTTCCTACGAGCAGTACTTC
-	TRBV19	TRBD2	TRBJ2-3	14	CASKTSGDTDTQYF	TGTGCCAGTAAAACTAGCGGGGACACAGATACGCAGTATTTT
-	TRBV2	TRBD1	TRBJ2-7	13	CASSYRGQGEQYF	TGTGCCAGCAGCTACAGGGGGCAGGGTGAGCAGTACTTC
once	TRBV19	-	TRBJ1-6	14	CASSINRKNSPLHF	TGTGCCAGTAGTATTAACAGGAAGAATTCACCCCTCCACTTT
-	TRBV27	-	TRBJ2-6	16	CASKQQENSGANVLTF	TGTGCCAGCAAGCAACAGGAGAACTCTGGGGCCAACGTCCTGACTTTC
-	TRBV4-1	-	TRBJ1-5	17	CASSQAAAVYSNQPQHF	TGCGCCAGCAGCCAAGCCGCGGCGGTTTATAGCAATCAGCCCCAGCATTTT
few	TRBV5-6	TRBD1	TRBJ1-1	15	CASSLVGGANTEAFF	TGTGCCAGCAGCTTGGTAGGGGGCGCGAACACTGAAGCTTTCTTT
-	TRBV2	-	TRBJ1-5	14	CASSDRGVGQPQHF	TGTGCCAGCAGTGACCGGGGGGTGGGACAGCCCCAGCATTTT
once	TRBV5-1	TRBD1	TRBJ1-5	14	CASSSGTGNQPQHF	TGCGCCAGCAGCTCGGGGACAGGGAATCAGCCCCAGCATTTT
-	TRBV3-1/TRBV3-2	TRBD2	TRBJ2-5	14	CASSSGLLQETQYF	TGTGCCAGCAGCTCGGGACTATTACAAGAGACCCAGTACTTC
-	TRBV27	-	TRBJ1-6	15	CASGRPDSYKIALHF	TGTGCCAGCGGACGACCAGACAGCTACAAAATCGCCCTCCACTTT
-	TRBV4-1	-	TRBJ2-1	12	CASSQGGNEQFF	TGCGCCAGCAGCCAGGGGGGCAATGAGCAGTTCTTC
-	TRBV4-1	-	TRBJ1-4	13	CASSQATSPQVFF	TGCGCCAGCAGCCAAGCGACGTCCCCCCAGGTGTTTTTT
-	TRBV29-1	TRBD1	TRBJ2-1	12	CSVRTGRLEQFF	TGCAGCGTTCGGACAGGTCGGCTTGAGCAGTTCTTC
few	TRBV5-5	TRBD1	TRBJ1-5	16	CASSSGQGDNNQPQHF	TGTGCCAGCAGCTCCGGACAGGGAGATAACAATCAGCCCCAGCATTTT
-	TRBV5-4	TRBD1	TRBJ1-2	15	CASSRGQGAGYGYTF	TGTGCCAGCAGCCGGGGGCAGGGGGCGGGCTATGGCTACACCTTC
-	TRBV27	-	TRBJ1-5	15	CASKQGWVSNQPQHF	TGTGCCAGCAAACAGGGATGGGTTAGCAATCAGCCCCAGCATTTT
once	TRBV12-3/TRBV12-4	-	TRBJ1-3	13	CASTRGIGNTIYF	TGTGCCAGCACCCGGGGGATCGGAAACACCATATATTTT
-	TRBV11-2	-	TRBJ2-1	18	CASSSPWTVGEVNNEQFF	TGTGCCAGCAGCTCCCCTTGGACGGTGGGGGAGGTGAACAATGAGCAGTTCTTC
-	TRBV24-1	TRBD2	TRBJ2-1	15	CATSGQRGGRNEQFF	TGTGCCACCAGTGGACAGCGGGGGGGCCGCAATGAGCAGTTCTTC
-	TRBV7-3	-	TRBJ2-1	12	CASSLQGSEQFF	TGTGCCAGCAGCCTACAGGGATCCGAGCAGTTCTTC
once	TRBV21-1	-	TRBJ1-2	15	CASSGKGRENYGYTF	TGTGCCAGCAGCGGAAAGGGCAGGGAAAACTATGGCTACACCTTC
-	TRBV6-5	TRBD1	TRBJ2-1	13	CASTGQHYNEQFF	TGTGCCAGCACGGGACAGCACTACAATGAGCAGTTCTTC